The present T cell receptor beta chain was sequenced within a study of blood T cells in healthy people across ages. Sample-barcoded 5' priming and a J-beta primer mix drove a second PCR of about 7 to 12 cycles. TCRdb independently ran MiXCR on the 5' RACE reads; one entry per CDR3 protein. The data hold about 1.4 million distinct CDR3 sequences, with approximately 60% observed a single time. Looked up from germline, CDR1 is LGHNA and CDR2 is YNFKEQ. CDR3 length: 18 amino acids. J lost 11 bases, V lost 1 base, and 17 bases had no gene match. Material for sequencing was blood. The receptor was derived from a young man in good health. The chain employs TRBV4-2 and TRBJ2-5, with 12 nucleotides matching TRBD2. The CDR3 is CASSQAGPLAGGLNEQYF. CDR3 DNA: TGTGCCAGCAGCCAAGCTGGTCCACTAGCGGGGGGTTTGAATGAGCAGTACTTC.